The clone carrying this T cell receptor (beta chain) was detected only a few times. Its specificity is unknown. The sample belongs to a study of PD-1 blockade in classical Hodgkin lymphoma. Regarding the study as a whole: While CD8+ TCR diversity did not rise significantly by C4D1, CD4+ TCR diversity did. Baseline diversity in complete responders resembled that of newly diagnosed patients.

Every patient was affected by relapse after autologous stem cell transplantation, while exposure to brentuximab vedotin was not uniform. Complete response, partial response or progressive disease were the best responses. Sequencing was performed with immunoSEQ multiplex PCR; in TCRdb, only in-frame clones are kept and a portion is missing. The table includes about 17,000 clones, 65% detected once. Germline values: CDR1 MDHEN, CDR2 SYDVKM. J gave up 2 bases and V 10 bases, and 10 bases lay outside the gene matches. CDR3 size: 15 residues. The sequence was obtained from a human donor with classical Hodgkin lymphoma. The source was peripheral blood mononuclear cells (PBMCs), collected before the second cycle of nivolumab. The chain employs TRBV28 and TRBJ2-1, with 8 bases aligning to TRBD2. The CDR3 DNA reads TGTGCCACCCTCCCGGGGGGGGGAACCTACAATGAGCAGTTCTTC. Amino acid sequence: CATLPGGGTYNEQFF.